Listed below are T cell receptor beta chains from one sample, sequenced in a study of cytomegalovirus exposure and HLA in healthy donors. Only in-frame clones appear in the TCRdb table, and some are missing; sequencing was by immunoSEQ multiplex PCR. The sample includes roughly 120,000 clones, roughly 80% of them seen just once. The sequenced sample consisted of PBMCs. The receptors stem from a woman younger than 30 in good health and CMV-seronegative. CDR3s include the opening cysteine and the closing phenylalanine or tryptophan. D genes are given only for firm matches. Expanded clones get a size class; other rows say once, few or many, or leave the size out.

- | TRBJ2-3 | - | 13 | TRBV11-2 | CASSFRYTDTQYF | TGTGCCAGCAGCTTCAGATACACAGATACGCAGTATTTT
once | TRBJ2-7 | - | 14 | TRBV15 | CATSSQVSSYEQYF | TGTGCCACCAGCAGTCAGGTGAGCTCCTACGAGCAGTACTTC
- | TRBJ2-7 | - | 14 | TRBV7-9 | CASSPAVASYEQYF | TGTGCCAGCAGCCCAGCGGTGGCTTCCTACGAGCAGTACTTC
- | TRBJ2-1 | - | 15 | TRBV5-1 | CASSLVSSAYNEQFF | TGCGCCAGCAGCTTGGTGTCTAGCGCATACAATGAGCAGTTCTTC
once | TRBJ2-1 | TRBD2 | 17 | TRBV4-1 | CASSLESSGGANNEQFF | TGCGCCAGCAGCTTGGAATCTAGCGGGGGGGCAAACAATGAGCAGTTCTTC
- | TRBJ2-7 | TRBD1 | 15 | TRBV5-4 | CASSRWEQGDYEQYF | TGTGCCAGCAGCCGCTGGGAACAGGGGGACTACGAGCAGTACTTC
- | TRBJ1-2 | - | 14 | TRBV15 | CATSLQRTNYGYTF | TGTGCCACCAGCCTTCAGAGGACTAACTATGGCTACACCTTC
once | TRBJ1-5 | TRBD1 | 15 | TRBV19 | CASRLTGWANQPQHF | TGTGCCAGTCGTCTGACAGGGTGGGCCAATCAGCCCCAGCATTTT
- | TRBJ2-1 | - | 13 | TRBV27 | CASSFSGSDEQFF | TGTGCCAGCAGTTTTTCAGGGTCGGATGAGCAGTTCTTC
- | TRBJ1-1 | - | 14 | TRBV5-6 | CASSIPRGGAEAFF | TGTGCCAGCTCCATCCCTCGGGGGGGGGCTGAAGCTTTCTTT
- | TRBJ1-1 | - | 15 | TRBV6-5 | CASSYSWSRIMKAFF | TGTGCCAGCAGTTACTCCTGGAGCCGGATTATGAAAGCTTTCTTT
- | TRBJ1-5 | - | 14 | TRBV4-1 | CASSQGPGNQPQHF | TGCGCCAGCAGCCAGGGTCCGGGGAATCAGCCCCAGCATTTT
- | TRBJ1-1 | - | 13 | TRBV2 | CASRGGGNTEAFF | TGTGCCAGCAGAGGCGGGGGGAACACTGAAGCTTTCTTT
- | TRBJ2-1 | TRBD2 | 16 | TRBV27 | CASTRLAGELYNEQFF | TGTGCCAGCACCAGACTAGCGGGGGAGTTATACAATGAGCAGTTCTTC
- | TRBJ1-6 | - | 15 | TRBV18 | CASSPDGIGNSPLHF | TGTGCCAGCTCACCAGACGGGATCGGGAATTCACCCCTCCACTTT
- | TRBJ2-1 | TRBD2 | 15 | TRBV6-5 | CASRERGGRYNEQFF | TGTGCCAGCAGGGAGCGGGGGGGCCGCTACAATGAGCAGTTCTTC
- | TRBJ1-3 | TRBD1 | 17 | TRBV5-5 | CASSLVALQGVGNTIYF | TGTGCCAGCAGCTTGGTAGCGTTACAGGGGGTCGGAAACACCATATATTTT
- | TRBJ1-2 | - | 13 | TRBV11-2 | CASSLSPNYGHTF | TGTGCCAGCAGCTTATCCCCAAACTATGGCCACACCTTC